Below, 28 T cell receptor beta chains from the same sample are listed, as sequenced in a study of blood T cell repertoires in COVID-19 (dated by TCRdb to about 2020). Libraries were prepared through the immunoSEQ multiplex PCR assay. Not all clones reach the TCRdb copy of this immuneACCESS table, which keeps in-frame sequences only. Checked studies attribute under half of the gap to unresolved V genes and leave the rest unexplained. In this sample the table shows around 99,000 clones, around 80% of which occur a single time. Of the sample, more than 4% is held by the ten largest clones. The sequenced sample was peripheral blood. The source of these receptors is a human donor in a cohort sampled during active or convalescent COVID-19.

This clone was seen more than once but under ten times. This chain connects TRBV7-3 to TRBJ2-7; 13 nucleotides line up with TRBD2. Germline assignment: CDR1 SGHTA and CDR2 FQGTGA. After removal of 5 bases from V and 4 bases from J, the junction contained 8 bases not matched to a gene. The CDR3 sequence is 16 residues long. For the CDR3, the DNA is TGTGCCAGCAGCCCAGGACTAGCGGGAGTCTCGTACGAGCAGTACTTC. Protein product: CASSPGLAGVSYEQYF.

V is TRBV7-9 and J is TRBJ2-2; a weak D match, TRBD1 (5 bases). V gave up 3 bases and J gave up 3 bases, with 11 bases separating them. Germline CDR1 reads SEHNR; CDR2 reads FQNEAQ (reference sequence). This CDR3 comprises 15 residues. This chain's CDR3 is CASSFRVSDTGELFF. In nucleotides, the CDR3 is TGTGCCAGCAGCTTCAGGGTTTCGGACACCGGGGAGCTGTTTTTT.

This chain connects TRBV4-3 to TRBJ2-7, with 11 bases aligning to TRBD1. Losses at the gene ends were 1 base for V and 3 bases for J; bases not matched to a gene: 2. This CDR3 has 15 residues. Per the germline V gene, CDR1 is LGHNA and CDR2 is YSLEER. The CDR3 loop is CASSQVGTGGYEQYF. CDR3 DNA: TGCGCCAGCAGCCAAGTAGGGACAGGGGGCTACGAGCAGTACTTC.

The table lists this clone with a few counts. The gene calls are TRBV19 and TRBJ1-2; D is perhaps TRBD1 (6 bases). Germline V CDR1 and CDR2: LNHDA, SQIVND (reference sequence). The CDR3 extends over 15 amino acids. V dropped 5 bases and J dropped 8 bases, with 21 bases sitting between them. The CDR3 is CASSDRKQGSMGYTF. CDR3 coding DNA: TGTGCCAGTAGTGATAGAAAACAGGGTTCTATGGGCTACACCTTC.

The CDR3 spells CASTLGQEPYGYTF. CDR3 DNA sequence: TGTGCCAGTACCCTCGGACAGGAGCCCTATGGCTACACCTTC. This rearrangement joins TRBV19 to TRBJ1-2; the match to TRBD1 covers 7 bases. V shed 7 bases and J 4 bases; nucleotides not matched to a gene: 9. Germline V gives CDR1 LNHDA, CDR2 SQIVND (reference sequence). The CDR3 extends over 14 amino acids.

The chain joins TRBV5-3 to TRBJ2-2; D gene uncertain. Being an ORF, TRBV5-3 has a function that is uncertain. The CDR3 is 15 amino acids. V lost 6 bases, J lost 6 bases, and 18 bases lay in between. CDR3 DNA sequence: TGTGCCAGAAACTCCCCATATATTTTTCCCGGGGAGCTGTTTTTT. Its translation: CARNSPYIFPGELFF.

The chain links TRBV6-1 to TRBJ2-1, with D possibly being TRBD1 (6 bases). CDR1 and CDR2 from the germline V gene are MNHNS and SASEGT. This CDR3 comprises 13 residues. Trimming removed 3 bases from V and 4 bases from J, with 7 bases in between. The CDR3 loop reads CASSDRGYNEQFF. The DNA for the CDR3 is TGTGCCAGCAGTGACAGGGGTTACAATGAGCAGTTCTTC.

The gene calls are TRBV11-3 and TRBJ2-2, with 9 bases fitting TRBD1. Looked up from germline, CDR1 is SGHNT and CDR2 is YENEEA. V trimming: 5 bases; J trimming: 4 bases; junction bases outside the gene matches: 8. The CDR3 is 16 residues long. DNA of the CDR3: TGTGCCAGCAGCCGTGCCGGGACAGGGTCCACCGGGGAGCTGTTTTTT. As protein: CASSRAGTGSTGELFF.

The rearrangement uses TRBV19 and TRBJ2-7, with 7 nucleotides matching TRBD1. V was pared by 7 bases and J by 4 bases, with 7 bases of the junction left unmatched. The CDR3 is made up of 13 amino acids. Germline values: CDR1 LNHDA, CDR2 SQIVND (reference sequence). The CDR3 sequence: CASMGDSQYEQYF. In DNA, the CDR3 is TGTGCCAGTATGGGGGACAGCCAGTACGAGCAGTACTTC.

V and J are TRBV19 and TRBJ1-6, with D uncertain. This CDR3 comprises 16 residues. The germline gives CDR1 LNHDA, CDR2 SQIVND (reference sequence). Trimming removed 8 bases at V and 6 bases at J, with 20 bases between. The CDR3 nucleotides are TGTGCCAGTGCTAGCGATTCGGTTGGCCTTAATTCACCCCTCCACTTT. This codes for CASASDSVGLNSPLHF.

This clone was counted a few times. The chain joins TRBV5-6 to TRBJ1-3; a weak D match, TRBD1 (6 bases). The CDR3 is made up of 15 amino acids. Germline V gives CDR1 SGHDT, CDR2 YYEEEE. With 2 bases removed from V and 0 bases from J, the gap between germline ends came to 9 bases. CDR3 sequence reads: CASSFWTVSGNTIYF. Here the CDR3 DNA reads TGTGCCAGCAGCTTCTGGACAGTCTCTGGAAACACCATATATTTT.

The CDR3 region has the DNA TGCGCCAGCAGTCAGTCGGGAAGACCCTACGAGCAGTACTTC. Translated, it gives CASSQSGRPYEQYF. The chain combines TRBV23-1 with TRBJ2-7; D is possibly TRBD2 (5 bases). TRBV23-1 is reported as an ORF; its role is uncertain. The CDR3 has 14 amino acids. V lost 3 bases and J lost 2, with 11 bases in between.

The CDR3 nucleotides read TGTGCCAGCAGCTGGGGGGTGAGGACTGAAGCTTTCTTT. This translates into CASSWGVRTEAFF. The chain recombines TRBV5-6 with TRBJ1-1, with D maybe TRBD1 (5 bases). CDR3 length equals 13 residues. Deletions cut 3 bases from V and 5 bases from J, with 11 bases between. The germline CDR1 and CDR2 sequences are SGHDT and YYEEEE.

This chain uses TRBV9 with TRBJ1-2; D not certain. In germline, CDR1 is SGDLS, CDR2 YYNGEE. V lost 6 bases to trimming and J lost 3 bases, with 12 bases between them. The CDR3 is made up of 13 amino acids. The CDR3 region has the DNA TGTGCCAGCACTTTTACTATCGACTATGGCTACACCTTC. This gives the protein CASTFTIDYGYTF.

The rearrangement joins TRBV3-1 (or the pseudogene TRBV3-2) to TRBJ2-2; 8 bases fit TRBD2. V lost 2 bases and J lost 5; bases outside the gene matches: 4. This CDR3 contains 15 residues. Germline lookup yields CDR1 LGHDT and CDR2 YNNKEL (reference sequence). The CDR3 sequence: CASSQRGGRTGELFF. In DNA, the CDR3 is TGTGCCAGCAGCCAACGGGGCGGGAGGACCGGGGAGCTGTTTTTT.

The rearrangement joins TRBV7-2 to TRBJ2-7, with D hard to call. Germline V gives CDR1 SGHTA, CDR2 FQGNSA. V shed 5 bases and J shed 0 bases, with 14 bases lying between them. The CDR3 length is 15 residues. DNA for the CDR3: TGTGCCAGCAGCGCCGGAGTGACCTACTCCTACGAGCAGTACTTC. Its protein is CASSAGVTYSYEQYF.

The chain links TRBV28 to TRBJ2-1; 9 bases align to TRBD2. This CDR3 has 17 residues. CDR1 and CDR2 (germline): MDHEN, SYDVKM. After removal of 3 bases from V and 4 bases from J, the junction contained 10 bases not matched to a gene. CDR3 bases: TGTGCCAGCAGTTTCTTTCTAGCGGGGAGAGGGTACAATGAGCAGTTCTTC. It specifies CASSFFLAGRGYNEQFF.

V and J are TRBV7-9 and TRBJ1-2, with 8 bases fitting TRBD1. The CDR3 has 13 amino acids. V was pared by 3 bases and J by 7 bases, with 4 bases of the junction left unmatched. Germline V CDR1 and CDR2: SEHNR, FQNEAQ (reference sequence). The chain's CDR3 is CASSFRGQTGYTF. In nucleotides, the CDR3 is TGTGCCAGCAGCTTCAGGGGGCAGACTGGCTACACCTTC.

With regard to this clone: One junction end disagrees with the germline gene, perhaps due to a read error. The CDR3 nucleotides read TGTGCCAACAGCTACCCTACTAGCGGGGTCCAAGAGACCCAGTACTTC. This gives the protein CANSYPTSGVQETQYF. The J gene is TRBJ2-5, the V gene TRBV7-8; 10 bases are a match to TRBD2. The CDR3 sequence is 16 residues long. The germline V gene has CDR1 SGHVS and CDR2 FQNEAQ.

This rearrangement joins TRBV3-1 (or the pseudogene TRBV3-2) to TRBJ1-4, with a possible D match to TRBD1 (5 bases). Looked up from germline, CDR1 is LGHDT and CDR2 is YNNKEL (reference sequence). V dropped 2 bases and J dropped 3 bases, with 19 bases sitting between them. The CDR3 extends over 18 amino acids. CDR3 nucleotide sequence: TGTGCCAGCAGCCAACAGTCAGGGTCTGGGCGCGCTAATGAAAAACTGTTTTTT. The encoded protein is CASSQQSGSGRANEKLFF.

CDR3 amino acids: CASGLDQGHHNNSPLHF. In nucleotides, the CDR3 is TGTGCTAGTGGTTTGGACCAGGGACACCATAATAATTCACCCCTCCACTTT. The V gene is TRBV12-5, the J gene TRBJ1-6; TRBD1 might be the D (6 bases). The CDR3 loop spans 17 amino acids. Trimming stripped 1 base from V and 5 bases from J, with 15 bases between. Germline V gives CDR1 LGHNT, CDR2 FRNRAP.

This sequence joins TRBV4-2 and TRBJ2-2; D might be TRBD2 (6 bases). Germline V gene lookup returns CDR1 LGHNA and CDR2 YNFKEQ. This CDR3 contains 16 residues. V was trimmed by 1 base and J by 0 bases, leaving 9 bases between them. CDR3 loop: CASSQGTGANTGELFF. The DNA for the CDR3 is TGTGCCAGCAGCCAAGGGACGGGGGCGAACACCGGGGAGCTGTTTTTT.

The CDR3 loop reads CSAHYGKTQYF. The CDR3 nucleotides are TGCAGTGCTCACTACGGGAAGACCCAGTACTTC. The chain joins TRBV20-1 to TRBJ2-5; D perhaps matches TRBD2 (5 bases). Germline lookup yields CDR1 DFQATT and CDR2 SNEGSKA (reference sequence). The CDR3 covers 11 residues. V was clipped by 5 bases and J by 6 bases, with 10 bases between them.

The chain uses TRBV7-2 and TRBJ2-1, with 7 positions matching TRBD2. After removal of 2 bases from V and 3 bases from J, the junction contained 4 bases not matched to a gene. Germline V gene data show CDR1 as SGHTA and CDR2 as FQGNSA. The CDR3 runs 15 residues. This chain's CDR3 is CASSLKAGLYNEQFF. CDR3 in DNA: TGTGCCAGCAGCTTAAAAGCGGGACTCTACAATGAGCAGTTCTTC. Full variable domain (remainder filled in from reference TRBV7-2 and TRBJ2-1): GAGVSQSPSNKVTEKGKDVELRCDPISGHTALYWYRQSLGQGLEFLIYFQGNSAPDKSGLPSDRFSAERTGGSVSTLTIQRTQQEDSAVYLCASSLKAGLYNEQFFGPGTRLTVL.

V gene TRBV4-3 combines with J gene TRBJ2-1; 14 bases fit TRBD2. Trimming cost V 3 bases and J 4 bases; bases outside gene matches: 2. Germline assignment: CDR1 LGHNA and CDR2 YSLEER. The CDR3 is 16 residues long. The CDR3 is CASSQTSGGGYNEQFF. The CDR3 DNA is TGCGCCAGCAGCCAGACTAGCGGGGGGGGGTACAATGAGCAGTTCTTC.

This clone was detected once. The rearrangement links TRBV7-3 to TRBJ2-7, with D maybe TRBD2 (5 bases). The germline V gene has CDR1 SGHTA and CDR2 FQGTGA. Trimming removed 3 bases from V and 2 bases from J, with 8 bases in between. This CDR3 comprises 13 residues. The CDR3 region has the DNA TGTGCCAGCAGCTTGTACGGGACCTACGAGCAGTACTTC. As protein: CASSLYGTYEQYF.

The chain employs TRBV6-1 and TRBJ2-6, with 8 bases fitting TRBD1. Trimming at V came to 4 bases and at J to 4 bases, leaving 18 bases not matched to a gene. The CDR3 is made up of 20 amino acids. Looked up from germline, CDR1 is MNHNS and CDR2 is SASEGT. The CDR3 DNA reads as TGTGCCAGCAGTGCCTCCACGATGACAGGGGTAGTCACCGGGGCCAACGTCCTGACTTTC. Its translation: CASSASTMTGVVTGANVLTF.

V and J are TRBV5-4 and TRBJ2-7; TRBD1 agrees at 7 bases. V gave up 2 bases and J gave up 2 bases; unmatched junction bases: 4. Germline V gives CDR1 SGHNT, CDR2 YYREEE (reference sequence). The CDR3 spans 14 residues. The CDR3: CASSLDRVTYEQYF. The CDR3 nucleotides read TGTGCCAGCAGCTTAGACAGGGTGACCTACGAGCAGTACTTC.